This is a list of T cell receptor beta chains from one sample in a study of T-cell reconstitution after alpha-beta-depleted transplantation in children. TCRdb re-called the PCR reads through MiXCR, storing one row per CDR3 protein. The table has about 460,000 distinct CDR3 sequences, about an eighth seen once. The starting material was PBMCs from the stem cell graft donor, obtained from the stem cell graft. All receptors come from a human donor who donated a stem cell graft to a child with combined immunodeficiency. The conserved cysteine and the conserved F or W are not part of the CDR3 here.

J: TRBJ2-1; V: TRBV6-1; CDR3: ASIRDRDGDEQF
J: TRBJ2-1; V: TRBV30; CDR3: ASTSGNPSYNEQF
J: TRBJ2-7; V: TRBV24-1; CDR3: ATPAQDTPTYEQY
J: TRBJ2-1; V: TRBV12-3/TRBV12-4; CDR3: ASSPGLGEDEQF
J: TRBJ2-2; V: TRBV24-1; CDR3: ATSDFSSGELF
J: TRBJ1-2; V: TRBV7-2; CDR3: ASSLQGGTSNYGYT
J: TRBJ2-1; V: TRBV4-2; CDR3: ASSQETSKNEQF
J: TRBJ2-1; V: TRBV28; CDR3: ASSAGGAIPGEQF
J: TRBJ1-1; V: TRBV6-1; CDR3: ASTLDRKSAEAF
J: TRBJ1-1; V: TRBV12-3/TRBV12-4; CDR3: ASSGFMDTEAF
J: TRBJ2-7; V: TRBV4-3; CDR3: ASSHTGIGDEQY
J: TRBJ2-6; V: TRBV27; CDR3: ASSLGQFSSGANVLT
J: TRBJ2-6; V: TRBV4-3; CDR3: ASSQERGAGANVLT
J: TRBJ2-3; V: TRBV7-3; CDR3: ASSLRTSGASTDTQY
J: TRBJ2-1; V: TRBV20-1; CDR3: SAGGGLHTYNEQF
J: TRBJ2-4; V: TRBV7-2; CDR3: ASSLETVLQNIQY
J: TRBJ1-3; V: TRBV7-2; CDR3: ASSRDAGLESSGNTIY
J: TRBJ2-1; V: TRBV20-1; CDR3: SARPIRSSYNEQF
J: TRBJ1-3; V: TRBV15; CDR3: ATSRSGLSAPGNTIY
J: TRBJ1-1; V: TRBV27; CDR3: ASRGTALNTEAF
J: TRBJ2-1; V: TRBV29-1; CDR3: SVEGGRALNEQF
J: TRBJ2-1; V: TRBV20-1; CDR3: SARNSGDEQF
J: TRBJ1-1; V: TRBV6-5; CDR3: ASSYNYFNTEAF
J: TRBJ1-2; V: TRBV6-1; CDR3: ASSGAQGGYGYT
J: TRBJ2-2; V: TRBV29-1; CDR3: SAALRQGVTGELF
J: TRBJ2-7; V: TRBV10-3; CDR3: AISDWDREKYEQY
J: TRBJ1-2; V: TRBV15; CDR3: ATSREGGLPDRGNVNYGYT
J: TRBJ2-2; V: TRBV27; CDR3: ASTPLAGLAGASNTGELF
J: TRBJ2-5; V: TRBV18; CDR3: ASSPPEGSGETQY
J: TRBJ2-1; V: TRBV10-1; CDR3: ARDNEQF
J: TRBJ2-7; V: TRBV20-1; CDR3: SANTEAGDRYEQY
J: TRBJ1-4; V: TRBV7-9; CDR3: ASSQAQEMSTNEKLF
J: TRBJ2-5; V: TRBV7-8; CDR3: ASSSRWGGHLQETQY
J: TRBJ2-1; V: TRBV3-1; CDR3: ASSQGGWEQF
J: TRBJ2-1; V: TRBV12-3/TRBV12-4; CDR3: TRSLGPTSGGSSYNEQF